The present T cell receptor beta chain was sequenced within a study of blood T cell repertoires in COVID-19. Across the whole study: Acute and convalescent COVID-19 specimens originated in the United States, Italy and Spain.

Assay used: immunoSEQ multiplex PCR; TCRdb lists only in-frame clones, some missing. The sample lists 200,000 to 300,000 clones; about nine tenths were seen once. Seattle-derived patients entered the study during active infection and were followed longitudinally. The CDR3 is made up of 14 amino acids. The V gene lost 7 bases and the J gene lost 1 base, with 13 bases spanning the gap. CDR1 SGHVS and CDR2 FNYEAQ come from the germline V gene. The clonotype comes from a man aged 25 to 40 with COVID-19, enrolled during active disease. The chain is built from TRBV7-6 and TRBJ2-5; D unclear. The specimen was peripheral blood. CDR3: CASTAMAAQETQYF. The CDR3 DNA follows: TGTGCCAGCACCGCTATGGCGGCCCAAGAGACCCAGTACTTC.